The T cell receptor (beta chain) described here comes from a study of early T cells in non-severe SARS-CoV-2 infection. Individual cDNA molecules received unique molecular identifiers. TCRdb reprocessed the 5' RACE reads via MiXCR and lists one record per CDR3 protein. The data contain tens of thousands of distinct CDR3 sequences, 10% to 15% of them singletons. V was clipped by 6 bases and J by 8 bases; unmatched bases: 12. The CDR3 runs 15 residues. Ten or more counts support this clonotype. The V gene is TRBV12-3 or TRBV12-4, the J gene TRBJ1-2; TRBD1 matches at 10 bases. Source material: whole blood. This clonotype originated in an adult who was a healthcare worker with PCR-confirmed SARS-CoV-2 infection or an uninfected control (not recorded which). The CDR3, as DNA: TGTGCCAGCAGGCGGGACAGGGGATCCCTCGGGGGCTACACCTTC. It translates to CASRRDRGSLGGYTF.